The rows below give T cell receptor beta chains drawn from one sample of a study of radiation and T cells in renal cell carcinoma. The repertoire was sequenced with immunoSEQ multiplex PCR; TCRdb's copy has only in-frame clones and lacks some. The table shows approximately 14,000 clones, with under 70% occurring only once. Sequencing used tumor tissue, obtained from a patient whose treatment included radiotherapy and nephrectomy. These receptors came from a woman in her 70s with renal cell carcinoma. CDR3s include the opening cysteine and the closing phenylalanine or tryptophan. Fields, in order: J gene, D gene, clone size, V gene, CDR3 DNA, CDR3 protein. A D gene is named only where the DNA matches it firmly. Size values are once, few and many counts, or a class for expanded clones, and some rows have none.

J: TRBJ2-1; D: TRBD2; size: few; V: TRBV7-6; DNA: TGTGCCAGCAGCCGGGGCGGAGCGGGAGGGTACAATGAGCAGTTCTTC; CDR3: CASSRGGAGGYNEQFF
J: TRBJ2-5; D: TRBD2; size: large; V: TRBV10-3; DNA: TGTGCCATCAGTGACCAAGCCGGGACTAGAGAGCAAGAGACCCAGTACTTC; CDR3: CAISDQAGTREQETQYF
J: TRBJ2-1; D: .; size: many; V: TRBV7-9; DNA: TGTGCCAGCAGCTTAGTACCAGGGAGCGGGGAGCAGTTCTTC; CDR3: CASSLVPGSGEQFF
J: TRBJ2-5; D: .; size: .; V: TRBV5-1; DNA: TGCGCCAGCAGCTTGGGCAGGGTCGAGGCCCAGTACTTC; CDR3: CASSLGRVEAQYF
J: TRBJ1-1; D: .; size: .; V: TRBV7-9; DNA: TGTGCCAGCAGCGCCCCGGAGGTCCCTGAAGCTTTCTTT; CDR3: CASSAPEVPEAFF
J: TRBJ2-3; D: .; size: once; V: TRBV29-1; DNA: TGCAGCGTTGCAGGGGCAGATACGCAGTATTTT; CDR3: CSVAGADTQYF
J: TRBJ2-5; D: .; size: .; V: TRBV6-6; DNA: TGTGCCAGCAGTTACCCGTCGGCTGGGGAGACCCAGTACTTC; CDR3: CASSYPSAGETQYF
J: TRBJ1-5; D: TRBD1; size: once; V: TRBV5-5; DNA: TGTGCCAGCAGCTTGGCGACAGGGGGGGAGCCCCAGCATTTT; CDR3: CASSLATGGEPQHF
J: TRBJ2-3; D: TRBD2; size: .; V: TRBV4-2; DNA: TGTGCCAGCAGCCGCGGACTAGCGGGGGGCACAGATACGCAGTATTTT; CDR3: CASSRGLAGGTDTQYF
J: TRBJ2-5; D: .; size: .; V: TRBV27; DNA: TGTGCCAGCAGTTTAGGGGTATTAGGGGAGACCCAGTACTTC; CDR3: CASSLGVLGETQYF